These T cell receptor beta chains were read from a single sample in a study of cytomegalovirus exposure and HLA in healthy donors. Profiled with immunoSEQ multiplex PCR; TCRdb holds only in-frame clones, not every one. The sample has 40,000 to 45,000 clones; roughly half are singletons. Sequenced: PBMCs. Receptor source: a man aged 55 to 70 in good health and CMV-seronegative. The CDR3 runs from the conserved cysteine through the conserved F or W. The order of the fields is V gene, J gene, CDR3 length, CDR3 protein.

V gene: TRBV5-1
J gene: TRBJ2-7
CDR3 length: 16
CDR3 protein: CASSHTIPRSPYEQYF

V gene: TRBV5-1
J gene: -
CDR3 length: 12
CDR3 protein: CASSGGAYEQYF

V gene: TRBV30
J gene: TRBJ1-1
CDR3 length: 16
CDR3 protein: CAWSVGAMRPNTEAFF

V gene: TRBV7-2
J gene: TRBJ2-1
CDR3 length: 16
CDR3 protein: CASSFVGQGPYNEQFF

V gene: TRBV7-6
J gene: TRBJ2-2
CDR3 length: 16
CDR3 protein: CASSPTVGGNTGELFF

V gene: TRBV6-5
J gene: TRBJ1-1
CDR3 length: 13
CDR3 protein: CASSYSRIREAFF

V gene: TRBV7-3
J gene: TRBJ2-5
CDR3 length: 14
CDR3 protein: CASSRTSGQETQYF

V gene: TRBV5-1
J gene: TRBJ1-2
CDR3 length: 14
CDR3 protein: CASSLTDRAGGYTF

V gene: TRBV7-9
J gene: TRBJ1-1
CDR3 length: 12
CDR3 protein: CASSLKAGGAFF

V gene: TRBV5-1
J gene: TRBJ2-1
CDR3 length: 15
CDR3 protein: CASSLNSPTYNEQFF

V gene: TRBV5-1
J gene: TRBJ1-2
CDR3 length: 13
CDR3 protein: CASSLVGDWGYTF

V gene: TRBV9
J gene: TRBJ1-2
CDR3 length: 14
CDR3 protein: CASSPYTGNLGYTF

V gene: TRBV11-2
J gene: TRBJ1-2
CDR3 length: 12
CDR3 protein: CASSLSSYGYTF

V gene: TRBV5-1
J gene: TRBJ2-3
CDR3 length: 16
CDR3 protein: CASSSGTGPSTDTQYF

V gene: TRBV7-2
J gene: TRBJ2-5
CDR3 length: 15
CDR3 protein: CASRPDRGPQETQYF

V gene: TRBV2
J gene: TRBJ2-2
CDR3 length: 16
CDR3 protein: CASSADRGTNTGELFF

V gene: TRBV2
J gene: TRBJ1-4
CDR3 length: 13
CDR3 protein: CASSYAGVEKLFF

V gene: TRBV5-1
J gene: TRBJ2-3
CDR3 length: 16
CDR3 protein: CASSLFGGGGTDTQYF

V gene: TRBV15
J gene: TRBJ1-4
CDR3 length: 15
CDR3 protein: CATSRESATNEKLFF

V gene: TRBV28
J gene: TRBJ2-7
CDR3 length: 16
CDR3 protein: CASSSPAATSPYEQYF

V gene: TRBV5-1
J gene: TRBJ2-1
CDR3 length: 12
CDR3 protein: CASSRDYNEQFF

V gene: TRBV18
J gene: TRBJ2-7
CDR3 length: 14
CDR3 protein: CASSPLGGDHEQYF

V gene: TRBV5-6
J gene: TRBJ2-7
CDR3 length: 12
CDR3 protein: CASSPTFGEQYF

V gene: TRBV2
J gene: TRBJ2-1
CDR3 length: 14
CDR3 protein: CASSGLAGGLGQFF

V gene: TRBV5-1
J gene: TRBJ1-2
CDR3 length: 14
CDR3 protein: CASSPVDSKMGYTF

V gene: TRBV29-1
J gene: TRBJ1-5
CDR3 length: 14
CDR3 protein: CSVVLGSADSPQHF

V gene: TRBV5-1
J gene: TRBJ1-2
CDR3 length: 15
CDR3 protein: CASSSAGTGGEGYTF

V gene: TRBV28
J gene: TRBJ1-5
CDR3 length: 12
CDR3 protein: CASSQGVQPQHF

V gene: TRBV2
J gene: TRBJ2-1
CDR3 length: 15
CDR3 protein: CASSLGSDHINEQFF

V gene: TRBV9
J gene: TRBJ2-2
CDR3 length: 15
CDR3 protein: CASSVHAGLLGELFF

V gene: TRBV6-5
J gene: TRBJ1-2
CDR3 length: 15
CDR3 protein: CASSQTGVQYYGYTF

V gene: TRBV30
J gene: TRBJ1-1
CDR3 length: 15
CDR3 protein: CAWSNSGTGATEAFF

V gene: TRBV30
J gene: TRBJ1-1
CDR3 length: 12
CDR3 protein: CAWSDSHTEAFF

V gene: TRBV28
J gene: TRBJ1-2
CDR3 length: 14
CDR3 protein: CASSLTSQVKVYTF

V gene: TRBV6-5
J gene: TRBJ2-2
CDR3 length: 15
CDR3 protein: CASSPDRGGTGELFF

V gene: TRBV6-5
J gene: TRBJ1-5
CDR3 length: 15
CDR3 protein: CASRPAGLINQPQHF

V gene: TRBV19
J gene: TRBJ1-1
CDR3 length: 15
CDR3 protein: CASSILGQGVPEAFF

V gene: TRBV7-9
J gene: TRBJ1-2
CDR3 length: 13
CDR3 protein: CASSNTGGTGYTF

V gene: TRBV18
J gene: TRBJ1-5
CDR3 length: 16
CDR3 protein: CASSSRRGHSNQPQHF

V gene: TRBV30
J gene: TRBJ1-1
CDR3 length: 14
CDR3 protein: CAWTATVTGDEAFF

V gene: TRBV7-9
J gene: TRBJ1-2
CDR3 length: 13
CDR3 protein: CASSTGGSYGYTF

V gene: TRBV6-6
J gene: TRBJ1-2
CDR3 length: 15
CDR3 protein: CASITGIYPLYGYTF

V gene: TRBV6-1
J gene: TRBJ2-7
CDR3 length: 12
CDR3 protein: CASSERSGARYF

V gene: TRBV6-1
J gene: TRBJ2-7
CDR3 length: 15
CDR3 protein: CASSETGQGDGEQYF

V gene: TRBV5-6
J gene: TRBJ1-4
CDR3 length: 14
CDR3 protein: CASSSGVSGAKLFF

V gene: TRBV10-1
J gene: TRBJ2-1
CDR3 length: 13
CDR3 protein: CASRAGGLGEQFF

V gene: TRBV5-1
J gene: TRBJ2-5
CDR3 length: 12
CDR3 protein: CASSWQEETQYF

V gene: TRBV7-2
J gene: TRBJ1-5
CDR3 length: 15
CDR3 protein: CASSPGGSSNQPQHF

V gene: TRBV9
J gene: TRBJ2-2
CDR3 length: 13
CDR3 protein: CASSTTGYGELFF

V gene: TRBV30
J gene: TRBJ1-6
CDR3 length: 14
CDR3 protein: CAWSVDRNNSPLHF